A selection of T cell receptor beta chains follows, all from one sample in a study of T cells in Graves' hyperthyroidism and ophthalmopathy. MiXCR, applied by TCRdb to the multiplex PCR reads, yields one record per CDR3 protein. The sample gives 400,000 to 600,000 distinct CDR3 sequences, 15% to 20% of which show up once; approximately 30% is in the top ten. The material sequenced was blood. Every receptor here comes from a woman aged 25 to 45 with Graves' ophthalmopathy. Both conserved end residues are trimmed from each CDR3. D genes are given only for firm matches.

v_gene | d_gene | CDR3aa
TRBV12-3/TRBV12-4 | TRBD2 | ASLREGYTGELF
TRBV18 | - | ASSPGVGTDTQY
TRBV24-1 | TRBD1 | ATRKGQGAYEQF
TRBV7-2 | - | ASSLDHEGYT
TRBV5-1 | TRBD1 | ASSSSGQGLDEQF
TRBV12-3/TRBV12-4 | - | ASRYGPGPRGYT
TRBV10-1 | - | ASSEYSGTYEQY
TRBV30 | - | AWTAGMGNEQF
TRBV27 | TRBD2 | ASSGTRGGEQY
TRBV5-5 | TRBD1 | ASGPGGTEAF
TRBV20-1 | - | SAPSGGRNNSPLH
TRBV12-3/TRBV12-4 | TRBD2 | ASSPSSGSGRIEQF
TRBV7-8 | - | ASSLNLGGQPQH
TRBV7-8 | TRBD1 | ASSSGTGGMGSPLH
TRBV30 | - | AWSVAGTGELF
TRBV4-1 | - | ASSQVSDSPSYEQY
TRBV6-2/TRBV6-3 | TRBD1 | AAQGAYDEQY
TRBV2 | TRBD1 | ASSEGDSDSYEQY
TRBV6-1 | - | ASSPQGNSYEQY
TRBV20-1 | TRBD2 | SAENSGSGTDTQY
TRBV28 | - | ASYPLGRGPEKLF
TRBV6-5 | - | ASSYGETGTHAYEQF
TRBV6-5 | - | ASSYLASGGEQY
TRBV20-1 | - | SARVGGTNEKLF
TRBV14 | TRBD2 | ASSQASGVSSYNEQF
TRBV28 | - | ASMDGGRATYEQY
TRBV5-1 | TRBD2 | ASSLTLAGREKNIQY
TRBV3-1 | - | ASSQVSYGYT
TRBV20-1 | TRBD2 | SARRDYHEQY
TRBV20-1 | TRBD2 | SARGGSGDTQY
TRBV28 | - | ASSLYITGELGIAF
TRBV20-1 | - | SARVPDIYEQY
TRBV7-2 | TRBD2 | ASSSGLAGGPGDTQY
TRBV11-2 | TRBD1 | ASRAEQGALDTQY
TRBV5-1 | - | ASSHRGAGDQPPEVRY
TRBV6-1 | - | ASSDRARGYNEQF
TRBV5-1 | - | ASSPRGTTHTDTQY
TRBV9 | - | ASSEDVTDEKLF
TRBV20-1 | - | SASPTANTEAF
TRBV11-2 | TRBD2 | ASSLDSLAGEYEQF
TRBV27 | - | ASSLGGPTAYEQY
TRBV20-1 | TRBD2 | SAPTSGIGDTQY
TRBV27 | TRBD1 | ASSTGTGGFWNTEAF
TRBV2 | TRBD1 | ASTWDRDTEAF